This TCR beta chain was sequenced during a study of beta chain features in type 1 diabetes. The length of the CDR3 is 13 residues. Trimming removed 3 bases at V and 0 bases at J, with 8 bases between. Germline V gene data show CDR1 as SQVTM and CDR2 as ANQGSEA. Sequencing targeted expressed TCRB transcripts, as all isolated RNA had been reverse transcribed. Clones were sequenced by immunoSEQ multiplex PCR, and TCRdb holds only the in-frame ones, with some missing. The sample includes around 130,000 clones, about 10% of them seen just once. CD45RO/CCR7/CD25/CD127/CD95/CD27 sorting isolated CD4+ naive, central memory, regulatory and stem cell-like memory cells. Purities in excess of 95% were seen in all sorted populations. General study results and limits: Among patients with Type 1 diabetes, TCRB CDR3s were moderately but significantly shorter in every one of the four CD4+ subsets.

This clone was seen a few times. Its antigen is unidentified. The receptor's source is a young man with type 1 diabetes. J is TRBJ1-1 and V is TRBV29-1; D possibly corresponds to TRBD1 (5 bases). Sequencing was performed on central memory CD4+ T cells from blood. The DNA for the CDR3 is TGCAGCGTTGAGACAGCCATGAACACTGAAGCTTTCTTT. Amino acids: CSVETAMNTEAFF.